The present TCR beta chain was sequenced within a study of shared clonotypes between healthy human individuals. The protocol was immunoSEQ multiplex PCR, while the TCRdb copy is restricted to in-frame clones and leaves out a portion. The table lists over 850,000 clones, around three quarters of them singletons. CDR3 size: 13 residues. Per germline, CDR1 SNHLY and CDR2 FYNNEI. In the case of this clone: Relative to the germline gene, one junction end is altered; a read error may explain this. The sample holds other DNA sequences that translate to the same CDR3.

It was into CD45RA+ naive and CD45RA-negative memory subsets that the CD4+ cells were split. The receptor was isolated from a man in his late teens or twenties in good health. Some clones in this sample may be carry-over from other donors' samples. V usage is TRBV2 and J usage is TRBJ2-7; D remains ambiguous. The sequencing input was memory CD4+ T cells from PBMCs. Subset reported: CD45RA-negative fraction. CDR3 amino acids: CASKKGPRYEQYF. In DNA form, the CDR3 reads TGTGCCAGCAAAAAGGGTCCCCGCTACGAGCAGTACTTT.